The next 2 T cell receptor beta chains were all read from a single sample in a study of T cell responses to AZD1222 COVID-19 vaccine. Only in-frame clones appear in the TCRdb table, and some are missing; sequencing was by immunoSEQ multiplex PCR. Of approximately 100,000 clones in the sample, about 91% were seen once. Material: peripheral blood, obtained on day 0 of AZD1222 vaccination. The receptors here all came from an adult in good health.

The chain is built from TRBV7-9 and TRBJ1-1; the D gene is possibly TRBD1 (6 bases). Germline assignment: CDR1 SEHNR and CDR2 FQNEAQ (reference sequence). The length of the CDR3 is 15 residues. V dropped 1 base and J dropped 0 bases, with 9 bases sitting between them. CDR3 nucleotides: TGTGCCAGCAGCTTAGAGGGACATTTGAACACTGAAGCTTTCTTT. Translating it yields CASSLEGHLNTEAFF.

CDR3 sequence: CASSNPGLAGWVCTDTQYF. In nucleotides, the CDR3 is TGTGCCAGCAGCAACCCCGGACTAGCGGGATGGGTTTGCACAGATACGCAGTATTTT. This chain links TRBV21-1 with TRBJ2-3; the table gives TRBD2 as D, unverified against the DNA. TRBV21-1 counts as a pseudogene. There are 19 residues in the CDR3.